This T cell receptor (beta chain) was profiled in a study of beta chain features in type 1 diabetes. This clone appeared many times. Antigen: not known. Findings and caveats of the study: In comparison with healthy donors, patients had naive, central memory and Treg TCRB repertoires that appeared more similar. Researchers report that Type 1 diabetes patients had moderately but significantly shorter TCRB CDR3s across all four CD4+ subsets. Patients with type 1 diabetes carried fewer insertions and had more deletions at their VDJ junctions.

The sequenced template was cDNA made from the entire isolated RNA. Assay: immunoSEQ multiplex PCR; the TCRdb copy retains only in-frame clones and omits some. The table records 130,000 to 150,000 clones, approximately 13% of them present only once. The CDR3 extends over 16 amino acids. With V trimmed by 3 bases and J by 4 bases, 8 bases remained unmatched. Germline V gene sequence: CDR1 SEHNR, CDR2 FQNEAQ (reference sequence). Central memory, naive, regulatory and stem cell-like memory CD4+ cells were sorted by CD45RO/CCR7/CD25/CD127/CD95/CD27. The chain has TRBV7-9 and TRBJ2-2; 7 positions match TRBD2. Source material: central memory CD4+ T cells from blood. The sequence came from a man aged 18 to 35 with type 1 diabetes. The CDR3 bases are TGTGCCAGCAGCTTCGACCGGGCGGGGGTCACCGGGGAGCTGTTTTTT. Translated, it gives CASSFDRAGVTGELFF.